Below, 27 T cell receptor beta chains from the same sample are listed, as sequenced in a study of post-analysis software for immune sequencing data. Their cognate antigens are unknown. The authors incorporated unique molecular identifiers into the TCR beta cDNA libraries. TCRdb reprocessed the PCR reads via MiXCR and lists one record per CDR3 protein. Of approximately 360,000 distinct CDR3 sequences listed, roughly 35% were seen once; the top ten hold over 10%. Findings of the study overall: The study found TRBV5-6, TRBV5-1 and TRBV20-1 among five TRBV segments more frequent in patients than controls.

The sample taken for sequencing was blood. Source of these receptors: a girl between 5 and 17 years old with multiple sclerosis.

The chain is built from TRBV20-1 and TRBJ2-7; 9 nucleotides line up with TRBD1. CDR1 and CDR2 (germline): DFQATT, SNEGSKA (reference sequence). Unmatched junction bases numbered 10, after V lost 5 bases and J lost 5 bases. This CDR3 is built from 14 residues. CDR3 sequence: CSAGGGTGQNEQYF. The CDR3 DNA sequence: TGCAGTGCTGGTGGGGGGACAGGGCAAAACGAGCAGTACTTC.

This clonotype came up a few times. This chain uses TRBV11-1 with TRBJ2-7; D may match TRBD1 or TRBD2 (6 bases each). Germline V gene sequence: CDR1 SGHAT, CDR2 FQDESV (reference sequence). The CDR3 runs 14 residues. Trimming left V 5 bases short and J 4 bases short, with 15 bases between. CDR3 sequence reads: CASSTGAPLYEQYF. The CDR3 nucleotides read TGTGCCAGCAGCACGGGGGCACCCCTTTACGAGCAGTACTTC.

The chain has TRBV5-1 and TRBJ2-5; the D gene is possibly TRBD1 (5 bases). This CDR3 contains 14 residues. Germline V CDR1 and CDR2: SGHRS, YFSETQ. V lost 3 bases and J lost 4, with 13 bases in between. The CDR3 coding sequence is TGCGCCAGCAGCTCCACAGGCCGTGGAGAGACCCAGTACTTC. It specifies CASSSTGRGETQYF.

This clonotype has just a few counts. V is TRBV5-1 and J is TRBJ2-3; a weak D match, TRBD2 (6 bases). CDR3 length: 15 amino acids. Germline V gives CDR1 SGHRS, CDR2 YFSETQ. The V end was cut by 2 bases, the J end by 1 base, with 11 bases between. CDR3 protein: CASSFGGAGTDTQYF. DNA of the CDR3: TGCGCCAGCAGCTTCGGCGGGGCTGGCACAGATACGCAGTATTTT.

The rearrangement links TRBV15 to TRBJ1-5; D remains unclear. CDR3 length: 14 amino acids. Trimming took off 0 bases at V and 4 bases at J, with 7 bases between the two ends. Germline V gives CDR1 LNHNV, CDR2 YYDKDF (reference sequence). CDR3 DNA: TGTGCCACCAGCAGAGATAAACAGAATCAGCCCCAGCATTTT. Protein product: CATSRDKQNQPQHF.

The gene calls are TRBV29-1 and TRBJ1-2; D remains unclear. Germline CDR1 and CDR2: SQVTM and ANQGSEA. Trimming removed 8 bases at V and 5 bases at J, with 15 bases between. There are 12 residues in the CDR3. CDR3 coding DNA: TGCAGCCCCTGGGAGGGCGATTATGGCTACACCTTC. Protein product: CSPWEGDYGYTF.

This chain uses TRBV12-3 or TRBV12-4 with TRBJ1-4; D remains unclear. This CDR3 spans 13 amino acids. Trimming took off 3 bases at V and 4 bases at J, with 6 bases between the two ends. This CDR3 reads CASSFSFNEKLFF. The CDR3 bases are TGTGCCAGCAGTTTTTCCTTTAATGAAAAACTGTTTTTT.

This chain links TRBV7-2 with TRBJ2-5, with 8 bases aligning to TRBD2. With 4 bases clipped from V and 6 bases from J, the junction kept 13 bases outside the gene matches. CDR1 is SGHTA, CDR2 FQGNSA, per germline. CDR3 length: 16 residues. The CDR3 here is CASSSLRGEARKTQYF. The DNA of the CDR3 is TGTGCCAGCAGCTCACTGCGGGGGGAGGCGAGAAAGACCCAGTACTTC.

The chain recombines TRBV14 with TRBJ2-4; maybe TRBD1 (6 bases). Trimming removed 4 bases from V and 4 bases from J, with 17 bases in between. The length of the CDR3 is 16 residues. From germline, CDR1 is SGHDN and CDR2 FVKESK. The CDR3 DNA follows: TGTGCCAGCAGCCCGAACCCCCGGACAGCGAAAAACATTCAGTACTTC. Protein sequence: CASSPNPRTAKNIQYF.

This clonotype was seen a few times. The V and J genes are TRBV12-5 and TRBJ2-7; tentatively, D is TRBD1 (6 bases). The DNA end is a closer match to TRBJ2-5, so the J assignment may be wrong. Germline CDR1 and CDR2: LGHNT and FRNRAP. CDR3 length equals 11 residues. The CDR3 protein is CASGWGRTQYF. The CDR3 DNA sequence: TGTGCTAGTGGTTGGGGGCGGACCCAGTACTTC.

V is TRBV10-3 and J is TRBJ2-7; TRBD1 matches 9 bases. The V and J ends lost 3 bases and 3 bases, in that order; junction bases with no gene match: 6. CDR3 size: 15 residues. Germline CDR1 reads ENHRY; CDR2 reads SYGVKD. DNA for the CDR3: TGTGCCATCAGTGACCAGGGGACAGGGATCTACGAGCAGTACTTC. This sequence encodes CAISDQGTGIYEQYF.

This clonotype has more than one count but fewer than ten. The chain employs TRBV7-9 and TRBJ2-3; a weak D match, TRBD2 (6 bases). Germline values: CDR1 SEHNR, CDR2 FQNEAQ (reference sequence). Trimming removed 2 bases from V and 8 bases from J, with 26 bases in between. This CDR3 is built from 18 residues. The CDR3: CASSLKGSGQRLDGTQYF. In nucleotides, the CDR3 is TGTGCCAGCAGCTTAAAAGGGAGCGGGCAGCGATTAGATGGTACGCAGTATTTT.

J is TRBJ2-3 and V is TRBV24-1; maybe TRBD1 (6 bases). The CDR3 totals 14 residues. Germline CDR1 is KGHDR and CDR2 is SFDVKD. Trimming pared 3 bases from V and 4 bases from J, leaving 10 bases between. The CDR3 sequence: CATSDRRGSDTQYF. The CDR3 DNA sequence: TGTGCCACCAGTGATCGAAGGGGGTCAGATACGCAGTATTTT.

This clonotype has a handful of counts. The V gene is TRBV15, the J gene TRBJ2-3, with D unresolved. The germline V gene has CDR1 LNHNV and CDR2 YYDKDF (reference sequence). The CDR3 is 12 residues long. The germline V and J ends were trimmed by 2 bases and 5 bases, with 5 bases remaining between them. The chain's CDR3 is CATSRWGDTQYF. In DNA, the CDR3 is TGTGCCACCAGCAGATGGGGAGATACGCAGTATTTT.

The chain is built from TRBV18 and TRBJ2-6, with no clear D. The V gene's germline CDR1 is KGHSH and CDR2 LQKENI. This CDR3 comprises 14 residues. The V end lost 2 bases, the J end lost 9 bases, and 11 bases lay between the germline ends. This CDR3 reads CASSPTIEVNVLTF. DNA for the CDR3: TGTGCCAGCTCACCAACCATCGAGGTCAACGTCCTGACTTTC.

V and J are TRBV5-1 and TRBJ2-3; D tentatively reads TRBD1 or TRBD2 (5 bases each). V was clipped by 3 bases and J by 4 bases, with 12 bases between them. From germline, CDR1 is SGHRS and CDR2 YFSETQ. The CDR3 has 14 residues. The CDR3 here is CASSWPQGADTQYF. CDR3 DNA sequence: TGCGCCAGCAGCTGGCCTCAGGGAGCAGATACGCAGTATTTT.

The rearrangement joins TRBV12-3 or TRBV12-4 to TRBJ1-5, with 8 positions matching TRBD1. This CDR3 has 15 amino acids. Trimming took 3 bases from V and 4 from J; bases not matched to a gene: 5. Here the CDR3 reads CASSFLRTGNQPQHF. DNA of the CDR3: TGTGCCAGCAGTTTTCTCCGGACAGGGAATCAGCCCCAGCATTTT.

This chain joins TRBV2 and TRBJ2-1; 7 bases fit TRBD1. The CDR3 has 15 amino acids. Looked up from germline, CDR1 is SNHLY and CDR2 is FYNNEI. Trimming cost V 5 bases and J 13 bases; bases outside gene matches: 17. This CDR3 reads CASSSTDRVTMKQFF. Here the CDR3 DNA reads TGTGCCAGCAGTTCCACTGACAGGGTTACAATGAAACAGTTCTTC.

This rearrangement joins TRBV4-2 to TRBJ2-7; D gene ambiguous. The V gene's germline CDR1 is LGHNA and CDR2 YNFKEQ. This CDR3 has 14 residues. Trimming cost V 3 bases and J 2 bases, with 11 bases left between them. The CDR3 sequence is CASSHDPGAYEQYF. The CDR3 DNA reads as TGTGCCAGCAGCCACGACCCGGGCGCCTACGAGCAGTACTTC.

This clonotype has just a few counts. The rearrangement links TRBV6-5 to TRBJ1-2; the match to TRBD1 covers 10 bases. CDR3 length equals 15 residues. The germline CDR1 and CDR2 sequences are MNHEY and SVGAGI. V trimming: 2 bases; J trimming: 5 bases; junction bases outside the gene matches: 5. The CDR3 region has the DNA TGTGCCAGCAGTTACGGGGGACAGGGGAATTATGGCTACACCTTC. This sequence encodes CASSYGGQGNYGYTF.

This clonotype was seen only a few times. The chain links TRBV7-9 to TRBJ2-3; D uncertain. Looked up from germline, CDR1 is SEHNR and CDR2 is FQNEAQ (reference sequence). This CDR3 contains 13 residues. V lost 1 base and J lost 4, with 6 bases in between. The CDR3, as DNA: TGTGCCAGCAGCTTAGAAGAGCCAGATACGCAGTATTTT. It is translated as CASSLEEPDTQYF.

The V and J genes are TRBV7-6 and TRBJ2-5, with 10 bases that match TRBD2. Unmatched junction bases numbered 14, after V lost 2 bases and J lost 5 bases. This CDR3 comprises 18 residues. CDR1 and CDR2 (germline): SGHVS, FNYEAQ. The CDR3 is CASSLIPRSSGGRETQYF. CDR3 in DNA: TGTGCCAGCAGCTTAATCCCCCGGAGTAGCGGGGGGCGTGAGACCCAGTACTTC. The full variable domain, rest sourced from reference TRBV7-6 and TRBJ2-5, is GAGVSQSPRYKVTKRGQDVALRCDPISGHVSLYWYRQALGQGPEFLTYFNYEAQQDKSGLPNDRFSAERPEGSISTLTIQRTEQRDSAMYRCASSLIPRSSGGRETQYFGPGTRLLVL.

This clonotype has more than one count but fewer than ten. V usage is TRBV15 and J usage is TRBJ2-5, with 8 nucleotides matching TRBD2. The CDR3 sequence is 14 residues long. Germline CDR1 LNHNV, CDR2 YYDKDF (reference sequence). Trimming cost V 1 base and J 7 bases; bases outside gene matches: 5. CDR3 protein: CATSRVSGGGTQYF. In DNA, the CDR3 is TGTGCCACCAGCAGAGTCAGCGGGGGAGGGACCCAGTACTTC.

The chain carries TRBV29-1 and TRBJ2-1; D unresolved. The CDR3 has 14 amino acids. The V gene's germline CDR1 is SQVTM and CDR2 ANQGSEA. Trimming shortened V by 7 bases and J by 0 bases, and 13 bases separated the two germline ends. The CDR3 region is CSAGDKSSYNEQFF. CDR3 in DNA: TGCAGCGCCGGCGACAAGAGCTCCTACAATGAGCAGTTCTTC.

This clonotype was observed a handful of times. The CDR3 reads CSASADTQYF. CDR3 nucleotides: TGCAGTGCTAGTGCCGATACGCAGTATTTT. The chain uses TRBV20-1 and TRBJ2-3; D remains ambiguous. The CDR3 runs 10 residues. V lost 3 bases, J lost 6 bases, and 4 bases lay in between. Germline loops: CDR1 DFQATT, CDR2 SNEGSKA (reference sequence).

This clonotype was seen a few times. The chain joins TRBV4-3 to TRBJ1-6; D ambiguous. Trimming removed 5 bases from V and 8 bases from J, with 13 bases in between. CDR1 is LGHNA and CDR2 is YSLEER in the germline V gene. The CDR3 is 14 residues long. The CDR3 here is CASSSGLRHSPLHF. The CDR3 bases are TGCGCCAGCAGCTCGGGGTTGAGGCATTCACCCCTCCACTTT.

This clonotype came up a few times. V is TRBV10-3 and J is TRBJ2-1, with TRBD1 identical over 7 bases. V trimming: 4 bases; J trimming: 0 bases; junction bases outside the gene matches: 9. There are 17 residues in the CDR3. CDR1 is ENHRY and CDR2 is SYGVKD in the germline V gene. Written as DNA, the CDR3 is TGTGCCATCAGTGGCTCCGGGACAGATAGCTCCTACAATGAGCAGTTCTTC. It codes for CAISGSGTDSSYNEQFF.